This T cell receptor beta chain was obtained from a study of vaccination effects on CD4 cells after COVID-19. Overall study: Every participant took two doses of the BNT162b2 or mRNA-1273 vaccine. Broader study findings: The study found marked clonal contraction of infection- and vaccine-induced clones late after vaccination.

The ViraFEST assay expanded antigen-specific CD4+ T cells with viral peptide pools before sequencing. A roughly 10-day culture period preceded the isolation of CD4+ T cells. Absence of prior SARS-CoV-2 infection characterized the vaccine recipients, who showed negative nucleocapsid antibodies. Wells each received two million PBMC, cultured with approximately 9.1 IU/ml IL-2 and about 9.3 ug/ml peptides. At days 3 and 7, half of the medium was exchanged for IL-2 medium. J was trimmed by 0 bases and V by 3 bases; bases with no gene match: 0. CDR1 and CDR2 from the germline V gene are SGHRS and YFSETQ. There are 15 residues in the CDR3. Worth noting for this clone: Its cognate antigen is unknown.

Sequenced by immunoSEQ multiplex PCR; TCRdb stores in-frame clones only, minus some. Of approximately 40,000 clones detected, more than 60% appear once; the ten largest clones hold 20% to 25%. The receptor comes from a human donor who received a COVID-19 vaccine. The J gene is TRBJ2-7, the V gene TRBV5-1; TRBD2 aligns across 13 bases. The source was CD4+ T cells from PBMCs cultured with SARS-CoV-2 spike peptides, collected before COVID-19 vaccination. CDR3 in amino acids: CASSWTSGSSYEQYF. CDR3 nucleotide sequence: TGCGCCAGCAGCTGGACTAGCGGGAGCTCCTACGAGCAGTACTTC. Together with reference TRBV5-1 and TRBJ2-7, the CDR3 gives the full variable domain: KAGVTQTPRYLIKTRGQQVTLSCSPISGHRSVSWYQQTPGQGLQFLFEYFSETQRNKGNFPGRFSGRQFSNSRSEMNVSTLELGDSALYLCASSWTSGSSYEQYFGPGTRLTVT.